Listed below are T cell receptor beta chains from one sample, sequenced in a study of T-cell memory formation after mild COVID-19. TCRdb recomputed calls from the 5' RACE reads with MiXCR, one row per CDR3 protein. The sample lists 130,000 to 150,000 distinct CDR3 sequences, under 7% occurring once. Sequenced: PBMCs or a T cell subset sorted from them (not recorded which). The receptor source for this set is an adult woman who had mild COVID-19 (a few samples of this study predate the infection). Cell type and time point are not known. The CDR3 runs from the conserved cysteine through the conserved F or W. The D gene is left open where the match is weak. Not every row has a clone size; where given, it reads once, few, many or a size class.

J gene	clone size	V gene	CDR3 length	D gene	CDR3 DNA	CDR3 protein
TRBJ2-5	.	TRBV10-3	13	TRBD1	TGTGCCACCTACGCGACAGGGGAAGAGACCCAGTACTTC	CATYATGEETQYF
TRBJ1-2	few	TRBV20-1	12	.	TGCAGTGCTACCCCGGGGGTCTATGGCTACACCTTC	CSATPGVYGYTF
TRBJ2-6	few	TRBV12-3/TRBV12-4	14	.	TGTGCCAGCAGTGGCCCATCTGGGGCCAACGTCCTGACTTTC	CASSGPSGANVLTF
TRBJ1-6	many	TRBV7-9	13	.	TGTGCCAGCAGCTTGAAGGGGAATTCACCCCTCCACTTT	CASSLKGNSPLHF
TRBJ2-6	few	TRBV3-1	13	.	TGTGCCAGCAGCCCCTCTGGGACCAACGTCCTGACTTTC	CASSPSGTNVLTF
TRBJ2-5	.	TRBV6-2/TRBV6-3	13	TRBD2	TGTGCCAGCAGTCAAAGCGGGGGGAAGACCCAGTACTTC	CASSQSGGKTQYF
TRBJ2-1	many	TRBV6-6	16	.	TGTGCCAGCACCGCCGGGGGCGGATCAATGACCGGAGAGCAGTTCTTC	CASTAGGGSMTGEQFF
TRBJ2-7	few	TRBV2	13	.	TGTGCCAGCAGTGTAGGGAGGTCCTACGAGCAGTACTTC	CASSVGRSYEQYF
TRBJ2-3	many	TRBV5-1	14	TRBD1	TGCGCCAGCAGCTTGGCCTACAGGGGAGATACGCAGTATTTT	CASSLAYRGDTQYF
TRBJ2-5	many	TRBV7-9	12	.	TGTGCCAGCTTAGGACCGGAGGAGACCCAGTACTTC	CASLGPEETQYF